Below are 16 T cell receptor beta chains sequenced from a single sample in a study of shared clonotypes between healthy human individuals. The protocol was immunoSEQ multiplex PCR, while the TCRdb copy is restricted to in-frame clones and leaves out a portion. The table records 1 million to 1.2 million clones, approximately 77% of them present only once. The sample comprised memory CD4+ T cells from PBMCs. Subset in this sample: CD45RA-negative fraction. The receptors derive from a man younger than 30 in good health. Some clones in this sample may be carry-over from other donors' samples.

The chain carries TRBV27 and TRBJ2-3; D possibly matches TRBD1 or TRBD2 (5 bases each). CDR3 size: 15 residues. The germline CDR1 and CDR2 sequences are MNHEY and SMNVEV (reference sequence). The germline V and J ends were trimmed by 5 bases and 0 bases, with 12 bases remaining between them. This CDR3 reads CASSGGWGSTDTQYF. In DNA form, the CDR3 reads TGTGCCAGCAGTGGGGGTTGGGGGAGCACAGATACGCAGTATTTT.

A word on this clone: Germline and junction disagree at one end, which may indicate a read error. This rearrangement joins TRBV11-2 to TRBJ2-1, with 7 bases lining up with TRBD1. Germline CDR1 is SGHAT and CDR2 is FQNNGV. The CDR3 extends over 15 amino acids. The CDR3 loop is CASSHPGQIYNQQFF. The CDR3 DNA follows: TGTGCCAGCAGCCATCCGGGACAGATATACAATCAGCAGTTCTTC.

The chain joins TRBV10-3 to TRBJ1-5; D is ambiguous. The CDR3 is made up of 13 amino acids. Trimming shortened V by 9 bases and J by 0 bases, and 9 bases separated the two germline ends. The germline V gene encodes CDR1 ENHRY and CDR2 SYGVKD. The chain's CDR3 is CAIRSDSNQPQHF. The CDR3 DNA reads TGTGCCATTCGTTCTGATAGCAATCAGCCCCAGCATTTT.

The J gene is TRBJ2-6, the V gene TRBV30, with TRBD1 matching 8 bases. Germline V gene sequence: CDR1 GTSNPN, CDR2 SVGIG (reference sequence). V was pared by 7 bases and J by 4 bases, with 12 bases of the junction left unmatched. This CDR3 has 16 amino acids. CDR3 DNA sequence: TGTGCCTCCGGACAGGGCGCCCGAATGGGGGCCAACGTCCTGACTTTC. Its protein is CASGQGARMGANVLTF.

There are many counts of this clone. This chain links TRBV27 with TRBJ2-1; D unclear. V dropped 6 bases and J dropped 10 bases, with 13 bases sitting between them. Germline V gives CDR1 MNHEY, CDR2 SMNVEV (reference sequence). This CDR3 comprises 12 residues. The CDR3 DNA follows: TGTGCCAGCAGCCCCCTAGAGGAAGAGCAGTTCTTC. The encoded protein is CASSPLEEEQFF.

This clone appeared a single time. The chain is built from TRBV9 and TRBJ2-3; 9 bases map to TRBD2. This CDR3 spans 18 amino acids. Trimming cost V 0 bases and J 0 bases; bases outside gene matches: 8. Looked up from germline, CDR1 is SGDLS and CDR2 is YYNGEE. DNA of the CDR3: TGTGCCAGCAGCGTAGGTAGGACCGGGACTAGCAGCACAGATACGCAGTATTTT. This translates into CASSVGRTGTSSTDTQYF.

The chain combines TRBV29-1 with TRBJ1-1; possible D gene TRBD1, 5 bases. This CDR3 is 15 amino acids long. V was trimmed by 3 bases and J by 7 bases, leaving 21 bases between them. The germline V gene encodes CDR1 SQVTM and CDR2 ANQGSEA. This CDR3 is CSVDWFGRDGGEAFF. In DNA, the CDR3 is TGCAGCGTTGATTGGTTCGGGCGGGACGGGGGTGAAGCTTTCTTT.

The rearrangement joins TRBV27 to TRBJ1-1; D is unclear. The germline V and J ends were trimmed by 5 bases and 6 bases, with 16 bases remaining between them. The germline V gene has CDR1 MNHEY and CDR2 SMNVEV (reference sequence). The CDR3 totals 14 residues. CDR3 in amino acids: CASSPTPSSPEAFF. DNA for the CDR3: TGTGCCAGCAGTCCCACCCCCAGCTCTCCTGAAGCTTTCTTT.

The chain is built from TRBV28 and TRBJ1-4; no definite D call. Germline-derived CDR1 and CDR2 are MDHEN and SYDVKM. This CDR3 has 11 amino acids. V dropped 7 bases and J dropped 3 bases, with 3 bases sitting between them. The chain's CDR3 is CASNANEKLFF. CDR3 in DNA: TGTGCCAGCAATGCTAATGAAAAACTGTTTTTT.

This clone was observed many times. J is TRBJ2-3 and V is TRBV14, with D maybe TRBD2 (5 bases). With 1 base removed from V and 7 bases from J, the gap between germline ends came to 12 bases. Germline V gene lookup returns CDR1 SGHDN and CDR2 FVKESK. The CDR3 is 14 residues long. The CDR3 reads CASSQVRASNTQYF. The CDR3 DNA follows: TGTGCCAGCAGCCAAGTGAGGGCTTCCAATACGCAGTATTTT.

This clone was seen a single time. The genes are TRBV9 and TRBJ2-7; D not certain. There are 14 residues in the CDR3. V shed 4 bases and J shed 5 bases, with 16 bases lying between them. Germline-derived CDR1 and CDR2 are SGDLS and YYNGEE. CDR3 protein: CASSTQPVAHEQYF. CDR3 sequence (DNA): TGTGCCAGCAGCACCCAGCCAGTTGCCCACGAGCAGTACTTC.

This chain joins TRBV7-2 and TRBJ2-3; the D is unclear. In germline, CDR1 is SGHTA, CDR2 FQGNSA. This CDR3 is built from 15 residues. V lost 1 base, J lost 0 bases, and 8 bases lay in between. DNA of the CDR3: TGTGCCAGCAGCTTAGGGGCCCGAAGCACAGATACGCAGTATTTT. Amino acids: CASSLGARSTDTQYF.

The chain joins TRBV29-1 to TRBJ1-2, with D possibly TRBD1 on 6 matching bases. Germline assignment: CDR1 SQVTM and CDR2 ANQGSEA. V was trimmed by 4 bases and J by 0 bases, leaving 9 bases between them. The CDR3 contains 13 residues. The CDR3: CSVGGRANYGYTF. The CDR3 DNA reads TGCAGCGTTGGGGGGCGCGCTAACTATGGCTACACCTTC.

The rearrangement uses TRBV29-1 and TRBJ2-1, with TRBD1 matching 8 bases. The germline V gene has CDR1 SQVTM and CDR2 ANQGSEA. The CDR3 is made up of 14 amino acids. V was clipped by 0 bases and J by 7 bases; unmatched bases: 5. The chain's CDR3 is CSVEDQDRGNEQFF. As DNA, the CDR3 is TGCAGCGTTGAAGATCAAGACAGGGGAAATGAGCAGTTCTTC.

This chain links TRBV7-3 with TRBJ2-5, with unresolved D. The V and J ends lost 5 bases and 4 bases respectively, with 11 bases between them. The CDR3 is made up of 13 amino acids. CDR1 is SGHTA, CDR2 FQGTGA, per germline. The CDR3 loop reads CASSPQIGETQYF. The DNA of the CDR3 is TGTGCCAGCAGCCCACAGATTGGAGAGACCCAGTACTTC. The entire variable domain, with the rest obtained from reference TRBV7-3 and TRBJ2-5, is as follows: GAGVSQTPSNKVTEKGKYVELRCDPISGHTALYWYRQSLGQGPEFLIYFQGTGAADDSGLPNDRFFAVRPEGSVSTLKIQRTERGDSAVYLCASSPQIGETQYFGPGTRLLVL.

The V call is TRBV4-2, the J call TRBJ2-1; D might be TRBD2 (5 bases). Looked up from germline, CDR1 is LGHNA and CDR2 is YNFKEQ. Trimming stripped 5 bases from V and 0 bases from J, with 11 bases between. The CDR3 runs 15 residues. CDR3 in DNA: TGTGCCAGCAGCTCCCCGGGGAGCTCCTACAATGAGCAGTTCTTC. Its protein is CASSSPGSSYNEQFF.